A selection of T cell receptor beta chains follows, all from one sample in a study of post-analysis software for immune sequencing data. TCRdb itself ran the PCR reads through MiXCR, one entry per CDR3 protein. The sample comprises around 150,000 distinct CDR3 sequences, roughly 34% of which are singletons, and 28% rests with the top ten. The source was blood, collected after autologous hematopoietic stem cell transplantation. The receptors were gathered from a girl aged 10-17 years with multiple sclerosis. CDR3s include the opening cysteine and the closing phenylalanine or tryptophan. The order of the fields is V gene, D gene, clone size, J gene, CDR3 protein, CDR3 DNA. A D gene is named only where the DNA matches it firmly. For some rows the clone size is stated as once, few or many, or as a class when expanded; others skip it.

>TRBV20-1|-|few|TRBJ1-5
CSARDHGYYSNQPQHF
TGCAGTGCTAGAGATCACGGATATTATAGCAATCAGCCCCAGCATTTT
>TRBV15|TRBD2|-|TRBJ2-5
CATSLVRLAGIPETQYF
TGTGCCACCAGTTTGGTCCGGCTAGCGGGGATCCCAGAGACCCAGTACTTC
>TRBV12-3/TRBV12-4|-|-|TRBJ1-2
CASRSGTSYGYTF
TGTGCCAGCAGGTCCGGGACAAGTTATGGCTACACCTTC
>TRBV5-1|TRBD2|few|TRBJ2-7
CASSLGGSGSPIYEQYF
TGCGCCAGCAGCTTGGGTGGTAGCGGGAGCCCAATTTACGAGCAGTACTTC
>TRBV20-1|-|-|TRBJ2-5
CSARPPRVLIEETQYF
TGCAGTGCTAGACCACCCCGGGTGCTGATCGAAGAGACCCAGTACTTC
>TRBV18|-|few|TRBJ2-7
CASSPGGRGEQYF
TGTGCCAGCTCACCAGGCGGTCGCGGGGAGCAGTACTTC
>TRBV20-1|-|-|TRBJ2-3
CSAPGSTDTQYF
TGCAGTGCCCCAGGTAGCACAGATACTCAGTATTTT
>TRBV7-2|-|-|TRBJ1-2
CASSLETAYGYTF
TGTGCCAGCAGCCTCGAGACAGCCTATGGCTACACCTTC
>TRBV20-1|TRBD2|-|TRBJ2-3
CSARGTSGRDTQYF
TGCAGTGCTAGAGGGACTAGTGGGAGAGATACGCAGTATTTT
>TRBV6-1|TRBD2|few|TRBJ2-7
CASKGKGLASSYEQYF
TGTGCCAGCAAGGGAAAAGGACTAGCGAGTTCCTACGAGCAGTACTTC
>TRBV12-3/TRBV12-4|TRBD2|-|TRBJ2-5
CASSFGLAGTGGETQYF
TGTGCCAGCAGTTTTGGCTTAGCGGGGACGGGAGGAGAGACCCAGTACTTC
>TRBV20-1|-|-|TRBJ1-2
CSARAQANYGYTF
TGCAGCGCTAGGGCGCAGGCAAACTATGGCTACACCTTC
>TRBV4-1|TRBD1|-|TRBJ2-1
CASSQDPGQGFNEQFF
TGCGCCAGCAGCCAGGACCCGGGACAGGGGTTTAATGAGCAGTTCTTC
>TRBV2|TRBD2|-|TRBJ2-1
CASSSGLALYNEQFF
TGTGCCAGCAGCTCGGGACTAGCGTTGTACAATGAGCAGTTCTTC
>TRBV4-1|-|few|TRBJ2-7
CASSQDDGSGYEQYF
TGCGCCAGCAGTCAAGACGATGGTAGCGGCTACGAGCAGTACTTC
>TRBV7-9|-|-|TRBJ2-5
CASSSYDRPSETQYF
TGTGCCAGCAGCTCCTACGACAGACCCTCAGAGACCCAGTACTTC
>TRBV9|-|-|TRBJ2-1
CASSVAQDPRDEQFF
TGTGCCAGCAGCGTAGCTCAGGACCCCAGGGATGAGCAGTTCTTC
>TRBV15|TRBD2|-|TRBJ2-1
CATSRDRLAGGSNEQFF
TGTGCCACCAGCAGAGATAGGCTAGCGGGAGGGTCAAATGAGCAGTTCTTC
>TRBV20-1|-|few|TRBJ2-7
CSASRDGSYEQYF
TGCAGTGCTAGTCGGGACGGGTCCTACGAGCAGTACTTC
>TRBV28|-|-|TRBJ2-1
CASSRLGEQFF
TGTGCCAGCAGCAGATTGGGTGAGCAGTTCTTC
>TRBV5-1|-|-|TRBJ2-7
CASSLGPLSLPYEQYF
TGCGCCAGCAGCTTGGGACCACTGTCTCTACCCTACGAGCAGTACTTC
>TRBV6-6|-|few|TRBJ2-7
CASSYFRDFSYEQYF
TGTGCCAGCAGTTACTTCCGGGACTTCTCCTACGAGCAGTACTTC
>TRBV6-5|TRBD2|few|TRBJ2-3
CASSYGPSWTSGSFGTDTQYF
TGTGCCAGCAGTTACGGCCCCTCTTGGACTAGCGGGAGTTTTGGCACAGATACGCAGTATTTT
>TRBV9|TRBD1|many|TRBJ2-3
CASSARDRGRDTQYF
TGTGCCAGCAGCGCCCGGGACAGGGGGCGGGATACGCAGTATTTT
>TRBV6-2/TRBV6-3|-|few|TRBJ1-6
CASSVNRDFHF
TGTGCCAGCAGCGTCAACCGGGACTTCCACTTT
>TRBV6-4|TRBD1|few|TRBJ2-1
CASSDWGQGTNEQFF
TGTGCCAGCAGTGACTGGGGACAGGGTACGAATGAGCAGTTCTTC
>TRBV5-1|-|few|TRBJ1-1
CASSLEQWAEAFF
TGCGCCAGCAGCTTGGAGCAGTGGGCTGAAGCTTTCTTT
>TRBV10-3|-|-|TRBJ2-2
CAISVARSGTGELFF
TGTGCCATCAGCGTAGCGAGATCGGGCACCGGGGAGCTGTTTTTT
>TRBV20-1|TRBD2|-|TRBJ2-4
CSARSGSGGNIQYF
TGCAGTGCTAGAAGCGGGAGCGGGGGAAACATTCAGTACTTC
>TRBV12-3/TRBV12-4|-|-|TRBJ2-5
CASSPRTRETQYF
TGTGCCAGCAGTCCCCGGACTCGAGAGACCCAGTACTTC
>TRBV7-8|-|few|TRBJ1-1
CASSLGNGHTEAFF
TGTGCCAGCAGCTTAGGGAATGGTCACACTGAAGCTTTCTTT
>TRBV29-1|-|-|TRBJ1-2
CSVEDYEDSNYGHTF
TGCAGCGTTGAAGATTACGAGGACAGTAACTATGGCCACACCTTC
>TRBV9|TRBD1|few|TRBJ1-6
CASSGPPRTGNSPLHF
TGTGCCAGCAGCGGTCCCCCCCGGACAGGGAACTCACCCCTCCACTTT
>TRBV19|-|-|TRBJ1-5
CASSIQGFSNQPQHF
TGTGCCAGTAGTATCCAGGGTTTTAGCAATCAGCCCCAGCATTTT
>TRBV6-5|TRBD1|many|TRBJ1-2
CASSDTGRGYGYTF
TGTGCCAGCAGTGATACGGGCAGGGGGTATGGCTACACCTTC
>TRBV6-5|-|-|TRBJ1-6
CAAQRGENSPLHF
TGTGCCGCGCAGAGGGGCGAGAATTCACCCCTCCACTTT
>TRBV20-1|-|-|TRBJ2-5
CSARPWGLQETQYF
TGCAGTGCTAGGCCCTGGGGGCTACAAGAGACCCAGTACTTC
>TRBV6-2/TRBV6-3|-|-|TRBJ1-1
CASSYGHSTEAFF
TGTGCCAGCAGTTACGGCCACTCGACTGAAGCTTTCTTT
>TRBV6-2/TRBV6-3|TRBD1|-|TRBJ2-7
CASTRLGGDRALPGDETISYEQYF
TGTGCCAGCACCCGATTGGGTGGGGACAGGGCCCTGCCGGGGGACGAGACCATATCCTACGAGCAGTACTTC
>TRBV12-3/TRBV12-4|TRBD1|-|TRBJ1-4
CASSLRQGLPFNEKLFF
TGTGCCAGCAGTTTAAGACAGGGGCTGCCCTTCAATGAAAAACTGTTTTTT
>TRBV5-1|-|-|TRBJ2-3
CASSLAQGPTDTQYF
TGCGCCAGCAGCTTGGCACAGGGTCCCACAGATACGCAGTATTTT
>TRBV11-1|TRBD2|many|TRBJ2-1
CASSQPGTSGVNEQFF
TGTGCCAGCAGCCAACCCGGGACTAGCGGAGTCAATGAGCAGTTCTTC
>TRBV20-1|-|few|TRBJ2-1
CSARDEVGDYPYNEQFF
TGCAGTGCTAGAGATGAGGTCGGAGACTACCCCTACAATGAGCAGTTCTTC